This passage covers 11 T cell receptor beta chains from one sample sequenced in a study of blood T cells in healthy people across ages. It was with a sample-barcoded 5' primer and a J-beta primer mix that a second PCR of about 7 to 12 cycles was run. One entry per CDR3 protein results from TCRdb running MiXCR on the 5' RACE reads. Seen here are under 1,100,000 distinct CDR3 sequences, 20% to 25% observed once, and the top ten hold about 0.69%. In addition, the sample was reused for a study of T cells of mothers and their children.

The source material was blood. The receptors derive from a girl aged 2 to 10 in good health.

This clonotype was recorded only once. The chain is built from TRBV20-1 and TRBJ1-4; maybe TRBD1 (5 bases). The V gene's germline CDR1 is DFQATT and CDR2 SNEGSKA (reference sequence). The CDR3 runs 13 residues. V was pared by 5 bases and J by 7 bases, with 14 bases between. In DNA, the CDR3 is TGCAGTGCTTCATTAGCAGGGAGTGAAAAACTGTTTTTT. As protein: CSASLAGSEKLFF.

The J gene is TRBJ2-7, the V gene TRBV28; the D gene is possibly TRBD1 (6 bases). Germline-derived CDR1 and CDR2 are MDHEN and SYDVKM. The CDR3 runs 14 residues. Trimming removed 7 bases at V and 8 bases at J, with 21 bases between. The CDR3 bases are TGTGCCAGCACCCAGGGTTTCTACAGGGACAAGCAGTACTTC. Its protein is CASTQGFYRDKQYF.

The V call is TRBV12-3 or TRBV12-4, the J call TRBJ2-7; weak D call: TRBD1 (6 bases). V was pared by 6 bases and J by 3 bases, with 18 bases between. This CDR3 contains 15 residues. The CDR3 sequence: CASRGQGIRLYEQYF. CDR3 bases: TGTGCCAGCAGGGGGCAGGGGATTAGGCTCTACGAGCAGTACTTC.

The chain uses TRBV5-6 and TRBJ2-1; 8 nucleotides match TRBD2. This CDR3 spans 16 amino acids. The V segment lost 0 bases and the J segment 8 bases; nucleotides outside the gene matches: 10. In germline, CDR1 is SGHDT, CDR2 YYEEEE. The CDR3 region has the DNA TGTGCCAGCAGCTTGGTCTCAGCGGGAGTACTCGATGAGCAGTTCTTC. It yields the protein CASSLVSAGVLDEQFF.

For this clonotype: One end of the junction fails to match germline, which may point to a read error. The V and J genes are TRBV20-1 and TRBJ2-1, with a weak D call TRBD1 (6 bases). This CDR3 contains 19 residues. Germline V gene data show CDR1 as DFQATT and CDR2 as SNEGSKA (reference sequence). The CDR3 DNA is TGCAGTGCCAGAGACCTGGGGGCCTTTAGCGTAATCTCCTACAATGAGCAGTTCTTC. The encoded protein is CSARDLGAFSVISYNEQFF.

The chain combines TRBV7-9 with TRBJ1-1, with D maybe TRBD1 (6 bases). The CDR3 sequence is 15 residues long. Per the germline V gene, CDR1 is SEHNR and CDR2 is FQNEAQ (reference sequence). V was cut by 5 bases and J by 0 bases, with 13 bases left in between. CDR3: CASSTGYIMNTEAFF. As DNA, the CDR3 is TGTGCCAGCAGCACAGGGTATATTATGAACACTGAAGCTTTCTTT.

DNA for the CDR3: TGCAGCGTTGACCATGGGACTAGCGGGAGTGCCAGGGAGCTGTTTTTT. Its protein product is CSVDHGTSGSARELFF. V and J are TRBV29-1 and TRBJ2-2; 14 bases line up with TRBD2. The CDR3 spans 16 residues. CDR1 is SQVTM and CDR2 is ANQGSEA in the germline V gene. Losses at the gene ends were 3 bases for V and 9 bases for J; bases not matched to a gene: 9.

V usage is TRBV4-1 and J usage is TRBJ2-3; 13 bases agree with TRBD2. V was pared by 4 bases and J by 2 bases, with 6 bases of the junction left unmatched. The CDR3 spans 17 residues. The germline CDR1 and CDR2 sequences are MGHRA and YSYEKL. The chain's CDR3 is CASSRRGLAGTTDTQYF. CDR3 sequence (DNA): TGCGCCAGCAGCCGCCGGGGACTAGCGGGAACCACAGATACGCAGTATTTT.

This clonotype was picked up one time. J is TRBJ2-7 and V is TRBV6-1; the D gene is possibly TRBD2 (5 bases). Between the trimmed V and J ends, which lost 2 bases and 0 bases, there was a span of 8 bases. CDR1 and CDR2 (germline): MNHNS, SASEGT. This CDR3 contains 14 residues. In DNA form, the CDR3 reads TGTGCCAGCAGTGAAAGTCGGGGCTCCTACGAGCAGTACTTC. It codes for CASSESRGSYEQYF.

The rearrangement joins TRBV6-2 or TRBV6-3 to TRBJ1-5; D remains unclear. CDR3 size: 12 residues. The V end lost 6 bases, the J end lost 7 bases, and 10 bases lay between the germline ends. Germline assignment: CDR1 MNHEY and CDR2 SVGEGT. The CDR3 DNA is TGTGCCAGCAGCCCCCCCAGGCAGCCCCAGCATTTT. This translates into CASSPPRQPQHF.

The chain recombines TRBV12-3 or TRBV12-4 with TRBJ2-7; D may be TRBD1 or TRBD2 (6 bases each). The CDR3 spans 15 residues. The ends were cut back, 3 bases at V and 4 bases at J, with 16 bases in the middle. The CDR3 DNA reads TGTGCCAGCAGTTTTAGGGGGGCGCAGCAGTACGAGCAGTACTTC. This codes for CASSFRGAQQYEQYF.